This section outlines one TCR beta chain sequence together with its context. The antigen it binds to is not known. Base-call qualities are not available, and no considerably larger clone is one nucleotide away. CD8 naive samples were obtained by positive selection for CCR7 among CD45RO-negative cells, yielding a CD45RA+CCR7+ population from which TemRA cells were excluded. The donors were healthy, HIV-negative adults with no recently reported acute infections or vaccinations. Every donor was a Caucasian adult living in Nashville, Tennessee, USA. Blood was collected by leukapheresis, and PBMCs were isolated by Ficoll-Histopaque density gradient centrifugation and then cryopreserved in liquid nitrogen vapor phase. Purity and quantity of every magnetically sorted T cell population were checked by analytical flow cytometry. From each sorted fraction, genomic DNA was isolated and quantified by UV absorbance on a Nanodrop 2000c.

Between the V and J ends, shortened by 7 bases and 6 bases respectively, the junction contains 12 bases. The germline V gene provides CDR1 MDHEN and CDR2 SYDVKM. The CDR3 measures 12 amino acids from cysteine to phenylalanine. CDR3 DNA is the only sequence kept; it has 36 bases, read in frame from the first base. This sample stems from a study of shared clonotypes between healthy human individuals (dated by TCRdb to between 2020 and 2021). Context from the whole study: The cohort included three men and a couple of women between 18 and 49 years of age. For each donor, CD4 naive and CD4 memory were each run on three plates, CD8 naive on two plates, and CD8 memory on one plate. Blood TCR repertoires of a handful of healthy adults were deeply sequenced to estimate repertoire size and the extent of clonotype sharing between individuals. To increase sequencing depth and limit assay-specific biases, TCR repertoire library preparation and sequencing were carried out by different laboratories using diverse techniques. Per donor, leukapheresis produced somewhere between about 0.85 and 9.5 billion PBMCs.

What the study reported, not specific to this receptor: Sampling was restricted to blood, and TCR repertoires in tissues likely differ from the TCR repertoires found in blood. The genetic and exposure-history diversity represented was limited by the small number of donors. Incomplete sequencing was indicated by rarefaction of sorted-subset datasets, despite the large sequencing depth. Higher generation probabilities were observed for clonotypes shared by all four sorted-subset donors than for non-shared clonotypes. Larger estimated clonotype richness was generally found for naive subsets than for memory subsets. Across a few donors, roughly 5% of naive CD4, 3.5% of naive CD8, under 2.5% of memory CD4, and about 0.44% of memory CD8 clonotypes were shared. Based on pairwise subsampling, the degree of clonotype sharing among donors was expected to be affected by sequencing depth.

TCR CDR3 regions were amplified from genomic DNA by multiplex PCR using the deep immunoSEQ assay. For each cell subset, the extracted genomic DNA was distributed evenly across all wells of several immunoSEQ 96-well plates, and each plate served as one replicate. For sorted subsets, each replicate PCR was loaded with roughly 190 ng genomic DNA, equivalent to about 30,000 T cell genomes. The purified libraries were quantified using a Qubit 3.0 fluorometer, sized with a Bioanalyzer 2100, and then quantified again using the KAPA Library Quantification kit. Every immunoSEQ 96-well plate was sequenced on a separate single-read 150-cycle Illumina NextSeq 550 flow cell. The study's own analysis went as follows. The immunoSEQ output contained only junctional sequences without quality scores, so filtering could not match that applied to full-length reads. Sequences were annotated with PyIR, a Python wrapper for IgBLAST v1.9, and V/J genes and CDR3 were assigned using IMGT germline references. Reads were removed for weak V/J assignments (E-value above 1e-6), missing CDR3, stop codons, out-of-frame junctions, or ambiguous translated residues. A V3J clonotype was defined by an identical inferred V gene, J gene, and CDR3 amino acid sequence. Percentage overlap between repertoires was computed as shared unique clonotypes divided by the size of the smaller repertoire. Richness of each repertoire was evaluated using RTK rarefaction, the Chao1 estimator, and Recon v2.1 estimates of unobserved clonotypes. Generation probabilities for all TCRbeta clonotypes obtained by the gDNA method from four donors were computed using OLGA. The immuneACCESS repertoire file appears here via TCRdb, limited to in-frame rearrangements. These files lack a portion of the clones; in checked studies, under half of the deficit traces to unresolved V genes, and the cause of the others is not known. V, J and clone size were drawn from that table, and D and trimming were deduced from the DNA. This sample gives about 2.1 million clones in total; around 93% of them show up just once. Roughly 1.8% of the sample lies in the top ten.

Sequencing was performed on naive CD8+ T cells from PBMCs. The cell subset or site tag for this specimen amounts to: CD45RA+CCR7+. The receptor's source is a man between 18 and 35 years old in good health. Some clones in this sample may be carry-over from other donors' samples. The chain employs TRBV28 and TRBJ1-2; the D gene is possibly TRBD1, with 6 bases matching. The CDR3 reads as follows: CASNNRVDGYTF. The sequence in DNA is TGTGCCAGCAACAACAGGGTCGATGGCTACACCTTC.